The clone carrying this TCR beta chain was seen a single time. Sequencing used immunoSEQ multiplex PCR; TCRdb keeps in-frame clones, though not all of them. The sample has some 77,000 clones, approximately 94% seen once. The CDR3 has 19 residues. Per the germline V gene, CDR1 is SGHVS and CDR2 is FQNEAQ. Trimming at V came to 2 bases and at J to 5 bases, leaving 14 bases not matched to a gene. The data originate from a study of T cell changes during pregnancy in multiple sclerosis. The source material was peripheral blood, sampled after pregnancy. V gene TRBV7-8 combines with J gene TRBJ2-3; the match to TRBD1 covers 12 bases. The source is a female donor in good health, enrolled as a control in a pregnancy study. CDR3 coding DNA: TGTGCCAGCAGCTTACGGGACAGGGGGCGTAGCGGGTCTGAAGATACGCAGTATTTT. It yields the protein CASSLRDRGRSGSEDTQYF. The entire variable domain, with the rest obtained from reference TRBV7-8 and TRBJ2-3, is as follows: GAGVSQSPRYKVAKRGQDVALRCDPISGHVSLFWYQQALGQGPEFLTYFQNEAQLDKSGLPSDRFFAERPEGSVSTLKIQRTQQEDSAVYLCASSLRDRGRSGSEDTQYFGPGTRLTVL.